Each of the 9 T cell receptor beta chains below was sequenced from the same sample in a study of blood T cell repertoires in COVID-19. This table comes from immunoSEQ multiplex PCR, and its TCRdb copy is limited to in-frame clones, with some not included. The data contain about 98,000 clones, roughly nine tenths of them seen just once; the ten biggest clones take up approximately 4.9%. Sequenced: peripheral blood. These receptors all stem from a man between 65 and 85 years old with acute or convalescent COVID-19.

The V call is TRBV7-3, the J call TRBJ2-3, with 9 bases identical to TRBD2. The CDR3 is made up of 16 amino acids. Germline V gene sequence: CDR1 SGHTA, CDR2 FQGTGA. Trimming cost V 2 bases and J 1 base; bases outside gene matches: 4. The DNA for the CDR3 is TGTGCCAGCAGCTTAGGGGCTAGCGGGGGCACAGATACGCAGTATTTT. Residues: CASSLGASGGTDTQYF.

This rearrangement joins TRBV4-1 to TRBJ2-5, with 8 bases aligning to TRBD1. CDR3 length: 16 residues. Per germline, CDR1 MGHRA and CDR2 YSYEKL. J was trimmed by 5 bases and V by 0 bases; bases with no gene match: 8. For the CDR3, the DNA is TGCGCCAGCAGCCAAGATCGACAGGGGAGAAGGGAGACCCAGTACTTC. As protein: CASSQDRQGRRETQYF.

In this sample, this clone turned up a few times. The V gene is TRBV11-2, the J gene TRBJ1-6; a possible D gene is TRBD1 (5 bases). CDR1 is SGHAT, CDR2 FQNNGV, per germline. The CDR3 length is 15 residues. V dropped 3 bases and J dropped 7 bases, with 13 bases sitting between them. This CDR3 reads CASSFGHAANSPLHF. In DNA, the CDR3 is TGTGCCAGCAGCTTCGGACACGCCGCGAATTCACCCCTCCACTTT.

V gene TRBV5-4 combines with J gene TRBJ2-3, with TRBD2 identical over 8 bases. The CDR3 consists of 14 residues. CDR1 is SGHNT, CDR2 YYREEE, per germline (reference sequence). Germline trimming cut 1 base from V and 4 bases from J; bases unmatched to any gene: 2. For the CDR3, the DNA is TGTGCCAGCAGCTTGACTAGCGGCGCAGATACGCAGTATTTT. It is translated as CASSLTSGADTQYF.

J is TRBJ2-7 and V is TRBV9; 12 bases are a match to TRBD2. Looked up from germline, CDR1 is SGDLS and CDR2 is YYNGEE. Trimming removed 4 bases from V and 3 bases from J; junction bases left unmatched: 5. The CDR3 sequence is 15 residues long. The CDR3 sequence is CASSPLAGGIYEQYF. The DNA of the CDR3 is TGTGCCAGCAGCCCTCTAGCGGGGGGGATCTACGAGCAGTACTTC.

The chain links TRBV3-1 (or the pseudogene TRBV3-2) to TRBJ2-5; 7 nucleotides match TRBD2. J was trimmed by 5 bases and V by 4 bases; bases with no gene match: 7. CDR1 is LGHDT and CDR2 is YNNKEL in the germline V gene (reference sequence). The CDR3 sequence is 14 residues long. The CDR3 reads CASSLGEGRETQYF. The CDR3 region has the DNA TGTGCCAGCAGCCTAGGGGAGGGCAGGGAGACCCAGTACTTC.

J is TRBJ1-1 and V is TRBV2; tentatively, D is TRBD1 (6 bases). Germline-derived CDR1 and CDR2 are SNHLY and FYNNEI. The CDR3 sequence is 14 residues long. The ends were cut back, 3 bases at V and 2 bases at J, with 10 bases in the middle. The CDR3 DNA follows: TGTGCCAGCAGTGACGAACAGGGAAACACTGAAGCTTTCTTT. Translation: CASSDEQGNTEAFF.

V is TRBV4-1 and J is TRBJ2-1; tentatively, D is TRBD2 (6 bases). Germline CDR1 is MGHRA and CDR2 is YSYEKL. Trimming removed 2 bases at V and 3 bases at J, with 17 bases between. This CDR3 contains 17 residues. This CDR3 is CASSQFRRDFDYNEQFF. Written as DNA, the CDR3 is TGCGCCAGCAGCCAATTCAGAAGGGACTTCGACTACAATGAGCAGTTCTTC.

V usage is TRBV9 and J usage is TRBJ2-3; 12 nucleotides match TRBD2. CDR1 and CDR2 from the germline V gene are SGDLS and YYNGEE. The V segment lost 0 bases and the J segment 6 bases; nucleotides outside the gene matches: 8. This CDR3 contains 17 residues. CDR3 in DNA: TGTGCCAGCAGCGTAGGTCTAGCGGGGGGGATCCGCGATACGCAGTATTTT. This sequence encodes CASSVGLAGGIRDTQYF.